Below are 2 T cell receptor beta chains sequenced from a single sample in a study of blood T cell repertoires in COVID-19. Method: immunoSEQ multiplex PCR; TCRdb's copy keeps in-frame clones and lacks some. The table shows fewer than 250,000 clones, with around four fifths occurring only once. The sample consisted of peripheral blood. These receptors were taken from a woman in her 40s with active or convalescent COVID-19.

This clone has a single count. The V gene is TRBV3-1 (or the pseudogene TRBV3-2), the J gene TRBJ2-4; D might be TRBD2 (5 bases). Per germline, CDR1 LGHDT and CDR2 YNNKEL (reference sequence). Trimming took off 0 bases at V and 0 bases at J, with 15 bases between the two ends. The CDR3 sequence is 18 residues long. For the CDR3, the DNA is TGTGCCAGCAGCCAAGAGGCGGAGGAGGACGTAGCCAAAAACATTCAGTACTTC. Its protein product is CASSQEAEEDVAKNIQYF.

The V and J genes are TRBV11-3 and TRBJ2-7; TRBD2 is a possible D gene (5 bases). The CDR3 is made up of 15 amino acids. The germline V gene encodes CDR1 SGHNT and CDR2 YENEEA. Trimming took 0 bases from V and 7 from J, leaving 16 bases between them. CDR3 in DNA: TGTGCCAGCAGCTTAGATCCGACCGATGGCGGGGAGCAGTACTTC. This encodes CASSLDPTDGGEQYF.